Detailed here is one T cell receptor (beta chain). Its antigen is currently unknown. PCR used 60 Vbeta primers and 13 Jbeta primers. Measured with immunoSEQ multiplex PCR; TCRdb has only the in-frame clones, and not every one. The sample has roughly 120,000 clones; 81% are singletons. This record belongs to a study of cytomegalovirus exposure and HLA in healthy donors. Study-level findings and limits: Later on, a genetic analysis was performed. It linked a missense variant in DCLRE1C with V- and J-gene trimming of TCR beta. Published work reported that the classifier diagnosed cytomegalovirus status with high specificity and sensitivity. In presence/absence analyses, roughly uniform sequencing depth across donors was assumed. An analysis was carried out later, and it reportedly showed fewer N-insertions in an Asian-associated ancestry cluster than the roughly 700-donor mean.

The germline V gene has CDR1 LNHDA and CDR2 SQIVND (reference sequence). The J segment lost 10 bases and the V segment lost 4 bases, leaving 9 bases of the junction unmatched. The length of the CDR3 is 15 residues. The receptor comes from a woman under 40 in good health and CMV-seronegative. Sequenced sample: PBMCs. The rearrangement uses TRBV19 and TRBJ1-6, with TRBD1 matching 8 bases. CDR3 region: CASSTDRGGNSPLHF. The CDR3 nucleotides read TGTGCCAGTAGTACCGACAGGGGTGGGAACTCACCCCTCCACTTT.